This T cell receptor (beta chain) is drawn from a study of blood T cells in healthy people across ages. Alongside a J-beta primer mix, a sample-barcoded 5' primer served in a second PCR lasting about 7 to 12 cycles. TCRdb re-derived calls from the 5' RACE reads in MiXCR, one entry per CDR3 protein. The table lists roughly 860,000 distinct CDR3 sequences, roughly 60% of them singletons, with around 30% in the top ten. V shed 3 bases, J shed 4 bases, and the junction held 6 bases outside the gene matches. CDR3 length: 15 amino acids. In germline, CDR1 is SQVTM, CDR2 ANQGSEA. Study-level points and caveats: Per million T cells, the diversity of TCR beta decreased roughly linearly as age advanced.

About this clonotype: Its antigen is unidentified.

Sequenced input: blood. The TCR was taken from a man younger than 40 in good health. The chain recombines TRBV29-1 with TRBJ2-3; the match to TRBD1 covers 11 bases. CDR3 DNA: TGCAGCGTTGAGGACAGGGGGCGGGCGTCAGATACGCAGTATTTT. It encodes CSVEDRGRASDTQYF.